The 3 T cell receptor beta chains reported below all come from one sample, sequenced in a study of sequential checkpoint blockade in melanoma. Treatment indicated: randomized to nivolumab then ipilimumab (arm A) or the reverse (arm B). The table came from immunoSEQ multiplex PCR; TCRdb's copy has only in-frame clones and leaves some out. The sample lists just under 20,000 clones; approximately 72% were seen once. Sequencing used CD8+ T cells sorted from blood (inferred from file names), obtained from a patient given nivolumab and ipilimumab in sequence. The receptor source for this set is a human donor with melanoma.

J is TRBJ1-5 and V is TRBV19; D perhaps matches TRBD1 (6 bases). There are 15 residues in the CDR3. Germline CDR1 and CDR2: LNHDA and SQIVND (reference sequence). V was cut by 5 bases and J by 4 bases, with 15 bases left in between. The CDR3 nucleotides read TGTGCCAGTAGTCCGAGCGGGGGCCGAAATCAGCCCCAGCATTTT. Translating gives CASSPSGGRNQPQHF.

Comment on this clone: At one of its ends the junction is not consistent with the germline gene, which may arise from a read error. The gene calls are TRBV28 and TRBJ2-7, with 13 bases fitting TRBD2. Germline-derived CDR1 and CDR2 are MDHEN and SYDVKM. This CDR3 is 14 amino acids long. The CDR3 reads CASSLTGTSGISDF. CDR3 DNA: TGTGCCAGCAGTTTAACCGGGACTAGCGGGATTTCTGACTTC. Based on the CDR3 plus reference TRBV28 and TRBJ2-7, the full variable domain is DVKVTQSSRYLVKRTGEKVFLECVQDMDHENMFWYRQDPGLGLRLIYFSYDVKMKEKGDIPEGYSVSREKKERFSLILESASTNQTSMYLCASSLTGTSGISDFGPGTRLTVT.

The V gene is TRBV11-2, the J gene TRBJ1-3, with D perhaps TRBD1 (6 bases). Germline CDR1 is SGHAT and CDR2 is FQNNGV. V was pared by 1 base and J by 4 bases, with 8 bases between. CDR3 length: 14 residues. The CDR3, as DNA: TGTGCCAGCAGCTTAGCAGGGGACGGAAACACCATATATTTT. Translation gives CASSLAGDGNTIYF.